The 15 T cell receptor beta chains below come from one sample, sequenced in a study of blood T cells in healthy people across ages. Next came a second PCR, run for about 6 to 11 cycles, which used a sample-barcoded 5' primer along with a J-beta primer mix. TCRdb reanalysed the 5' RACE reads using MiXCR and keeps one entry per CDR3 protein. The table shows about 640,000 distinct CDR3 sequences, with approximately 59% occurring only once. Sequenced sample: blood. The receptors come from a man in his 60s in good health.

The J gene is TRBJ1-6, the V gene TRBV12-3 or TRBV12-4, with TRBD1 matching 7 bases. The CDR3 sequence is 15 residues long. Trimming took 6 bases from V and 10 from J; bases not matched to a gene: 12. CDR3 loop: CASSPIRDRSSPLHF. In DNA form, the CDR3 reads TGTGCCAGCAGCCCAATCCGGGACAGAAGCTCACCCCTCCACTTT.

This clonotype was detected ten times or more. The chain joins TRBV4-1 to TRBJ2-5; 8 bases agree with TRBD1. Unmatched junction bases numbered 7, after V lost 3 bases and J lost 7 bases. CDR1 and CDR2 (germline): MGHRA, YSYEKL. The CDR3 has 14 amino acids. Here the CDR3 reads CASSQSTGAVTQYF. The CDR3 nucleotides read TGCGCCAGCAGCCAGTCGACAGGGGCAGTGACCCAGTACTTC.

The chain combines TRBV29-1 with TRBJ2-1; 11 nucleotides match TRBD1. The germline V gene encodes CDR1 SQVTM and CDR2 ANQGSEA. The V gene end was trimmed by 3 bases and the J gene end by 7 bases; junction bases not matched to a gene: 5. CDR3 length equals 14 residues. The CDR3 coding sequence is TGCAGCGTTGATAGGACAGGGGGCTTAAATGAGCAGTTCTTC. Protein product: CSVDRTGGLNEQFF.

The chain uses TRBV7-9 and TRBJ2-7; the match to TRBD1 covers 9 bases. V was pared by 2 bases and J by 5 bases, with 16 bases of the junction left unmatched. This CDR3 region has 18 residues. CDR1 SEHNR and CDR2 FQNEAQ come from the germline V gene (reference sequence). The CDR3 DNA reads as TGTGCCAGCAGCTTAAGTTCTCCCCCCGGGACAGGGCTGAACGAGCAGTACTTC. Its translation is CASSLSSPPGTGLNEQYF.

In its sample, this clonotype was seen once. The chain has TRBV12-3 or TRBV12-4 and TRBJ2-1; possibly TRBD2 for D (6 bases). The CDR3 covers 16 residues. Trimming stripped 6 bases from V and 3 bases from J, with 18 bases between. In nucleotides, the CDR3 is TGTGCCAGCAGCCCACTTTGGGGGGTCGGCTACAATGAGCAGTTCTTC. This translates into CASSPLWGVGYNEQFF.

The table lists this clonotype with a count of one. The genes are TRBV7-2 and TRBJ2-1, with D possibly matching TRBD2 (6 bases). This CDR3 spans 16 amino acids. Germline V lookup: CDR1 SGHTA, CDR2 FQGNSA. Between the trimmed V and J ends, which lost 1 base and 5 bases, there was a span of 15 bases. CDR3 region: CASSLGTRGRNNEQFF. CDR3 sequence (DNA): TGTGCCAGCAGCTTAGGGACCCGGGGGAGAAACAATGAGCAGTTCTTC.

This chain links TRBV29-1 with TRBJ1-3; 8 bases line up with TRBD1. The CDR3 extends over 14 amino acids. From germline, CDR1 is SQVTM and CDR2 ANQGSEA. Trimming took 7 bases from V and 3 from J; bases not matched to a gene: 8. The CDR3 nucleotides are TGCAGCGCCGAAACAGGGGGAGTTGGAAACACCATATATTTT. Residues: CSAETGGVGNTIYF.

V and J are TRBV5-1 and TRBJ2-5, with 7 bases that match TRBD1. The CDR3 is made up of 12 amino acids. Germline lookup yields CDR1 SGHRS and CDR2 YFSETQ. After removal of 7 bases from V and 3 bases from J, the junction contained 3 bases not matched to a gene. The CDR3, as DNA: TGCGCCAGCGCCCAGGGGGAAGAGACCCAGTACTTC. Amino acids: CASAQGEETQYF.

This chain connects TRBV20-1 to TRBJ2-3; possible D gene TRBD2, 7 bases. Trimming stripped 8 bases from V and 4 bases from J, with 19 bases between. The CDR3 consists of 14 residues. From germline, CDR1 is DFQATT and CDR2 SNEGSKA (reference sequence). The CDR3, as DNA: TGCAGTCTCTCGGGAGGAGAGGGGGCAGATACGCAGTATTTT. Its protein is CSLSGGEGADTQYF.

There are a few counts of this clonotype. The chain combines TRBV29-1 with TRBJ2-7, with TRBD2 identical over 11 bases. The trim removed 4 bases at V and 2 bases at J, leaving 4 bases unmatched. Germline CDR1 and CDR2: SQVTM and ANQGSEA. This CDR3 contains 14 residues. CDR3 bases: TGCAGCGTTGGCTTTAGCGGGGGGGCCTACGAGCAGTACTTC. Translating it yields CSVGFSGGAYEQYF.

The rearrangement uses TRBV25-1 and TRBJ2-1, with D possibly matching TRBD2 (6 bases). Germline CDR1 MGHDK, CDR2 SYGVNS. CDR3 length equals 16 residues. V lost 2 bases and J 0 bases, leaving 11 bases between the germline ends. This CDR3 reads CASSELSGPSYNEQFF. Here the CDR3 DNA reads TGTGCCAGCAGTGAACTTAGCGGTCCCTCCTACAATGAGCAGTTCTTC. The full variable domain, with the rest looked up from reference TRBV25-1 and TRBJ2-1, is EADIYQTPRYLVIGTGKKITLECSQTMGHDKMYWYQQDPGMELHLIHYSYGVNSTEKGDLSSESTVSRIRTEHFPLTLESARPSHTSQYLCASSELSGPSYNEQFFGPGTRLTVL.

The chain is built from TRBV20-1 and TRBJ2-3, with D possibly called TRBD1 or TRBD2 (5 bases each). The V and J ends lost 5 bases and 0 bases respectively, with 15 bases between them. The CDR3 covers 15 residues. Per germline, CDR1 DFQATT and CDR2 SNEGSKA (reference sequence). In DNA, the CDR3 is TGCAGTGCTTACTCAGGGACGGTTAGCACAGATACGCAGTATTTT. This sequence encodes CSAYSGTVSTDTQYF.

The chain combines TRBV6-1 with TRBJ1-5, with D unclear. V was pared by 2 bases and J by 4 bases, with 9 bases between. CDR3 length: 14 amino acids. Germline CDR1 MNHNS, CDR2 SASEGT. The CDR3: CASSEWAENQPQHF. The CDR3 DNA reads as TGTGCCAGCAGTGAATGGGCAGAGAATCAGCCCCAGCATTTT.

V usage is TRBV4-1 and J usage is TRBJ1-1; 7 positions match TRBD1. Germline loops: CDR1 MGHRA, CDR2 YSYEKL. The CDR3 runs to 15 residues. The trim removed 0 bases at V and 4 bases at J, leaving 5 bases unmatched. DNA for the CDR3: TGCGCCAGCAGCCAAGAGGGTTCAGGGGGCACTGAAGCTTTCTTT. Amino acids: CASSQEGSGGTEAFF.

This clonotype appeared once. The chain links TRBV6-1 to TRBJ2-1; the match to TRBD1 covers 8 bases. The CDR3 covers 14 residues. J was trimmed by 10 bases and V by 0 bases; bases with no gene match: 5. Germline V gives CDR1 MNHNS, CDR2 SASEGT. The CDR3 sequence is CASSEADRDDEQFF. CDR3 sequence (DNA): TGTGCCAGCAGTGAAGCGGACAGGGATGACGAGCAGTTCTTC.